Listed below are T cell receptor beta chains from one sample, sequenced in a study of cytomegalovirus exposure and HLA in healthy donors. TCRdb's copy holds only in-frame clones and misses some; the assay was immunoSEQ multiplex PCR. The sample lists about 98,000 clones, roughly 70% occurring once. The sequenced sample was PBMCs. The receptors here all came from a male donor in good health and CMV-seronegative. CDR3s include the opening cysteine and the closing phenylalanine or tryptophan. The D gene is left open where the match is weak. Some rows have no size entry. The others give once, few or many, or a class for an expanded clone.

16,NA,once,TRBJ1-5,TRBV30,CAWSDWTDYSNQPQHF,TGTGCCTGGAGTGACTGGACAGATTATAGCAATCAGCCCCAGCATTTT
15,TRBD1,NA,TRBJ1-2,TRBV4-2,CASSYGTGVTGGYTF,TGTGCCAGCAGCTATGGGACAGGGGTAACGGGGGGCTACACCTTC
14,NA,few,TRBJ1-6,TRBV27,CASSPGPGGSPLHF,TGTGCCAGCAGTCCCGGACCGGGAGGTTCACCCCTCCACTTT
17,TRBD2,NA,TRBJ2-3,TRBV29-1,CSVEGTAAGSSTDTQYF,TGCAGCGTTGAAGGGACGGCAGCGGGATCTAGCACAGATACGCAGTATTTT
15,TRBD1,NA,TRBJ1-1,TRBV18,CASSLRTGENTEAFF,TGTGCCAGCTCACTCAGGACAGGGGAAAACACTGAAGCTTTCTTT
14,TRBD1,few,TRBJ2-7,TRBV30,CAWSLGQGIYEQYF,TGTGCCTGGAGCCTAGGACAGGGAATCTACGAGCAGTACTTC
16,TRBD2,NA,TRBJ2-3,TRBV6-1,CASSELGLAGGYAQYF,TGTGCCAGCAGTGAACTTGGTCTAGCGGGAGGATATGCGCAGTATTTT
15,NA,NA,TRBJ2-5,TRBV4-1,CASSNQGLGAVLQYF,TGCGCCAGCAGCAATCAGGGGCTGGGGGCGGTTTTGCAGTACTTC
12,TRBD1,NA,TRBJ1-1,TRBV28,CATRTGGMQAFF,TGTGCCACTCGGACAGGGGGCATGCAAGCTTTCTTT
13,TRBD2,NA,TRBJ2-1,TRBV4-3,CASTGTSSNEQFF,TGCGCCAGTACCGGGACTAGCAGCAATGAGCAGTTCTTC
13,NA,NA,TRBJ2-5,TRBV6-1,CASSGQLQETQYF,TGTGCCAGCAGTGGACAGCTCCAAGAGACCCAGTACTTC
10,NA,NA,TRBJ1-1,TRBV20-1,CRLQGTEAFF,TGCAGGCTACAGGGTACTGAAGCTTTCTTT
11,NA,few,TRBJ2-1,TRBV28,CASSRTRRNFF,TGTGCCAGCAGTCGGACACGGCGAAACTTCTTC
14,NA,NA,TRBJ2-7,TRBV30,CAWSVRLAGYEQYF,TGTGCCTGGAGTGTAAGGCTAGCCGGCTACGAGCAGTACTTC
18,TRBD2,NA,TRBJ2-6,TRBV10-3,CAITDLAGGLGGANVLTF,TGTGCCATCACCGATCTAGCGGGAGGTCTCGGTGGGGCCAACGTCCTGACTTTC
13,NA,NA,TRBJ1-2,TRBV7-2,CASSAEHNYGYTF,TGTGCCAGCAGCGCTGAACATAACTATGGCTACACCTTC
16,TRBD2,few,TRBJ2-1,TRBV10-3,CAISESPSGSGNEQFF,TGTGCCATCAGTGAAAGTCCTAGCGGGAGCGGCAATGAGCAGTTCTTC
15,TRBD1,NA,TRBJ2-7,TRBV25-1,CASSEFTGGYNEQYF,TGTGCCAGCAGTGAATTTACAGGGGGGTACAACGAGCAGTACTTC
17,TRBD2,NA,TRBJ2-1,TRBV19,CASSIQASGTSYNEQFF,TGTGCCAGTAGTATACAGGCTAGCGGAACTTCCTACAATGAGCAGTTCTTC
16,NA,NA,TRBJ2-7,TRBV30,CAWSVWGLDSDYEQYF,TGTGCCTGGAGTGTCTGGGGGCTAGACTCCGACTACGAGCAGTACTTC
14,TRBD2,NA,TRBJ2-7,TRBV9,CASSEKLAGQQQYF,TGTGCCAGCAGCGAAAAACTAGCGGGACAGCAGCAGTACTTC
13,NA,many,TRBJ1-1,TRBV27,CASSFSLNTEAFF,TGTGCCAGCAGTTTCAGTCTGAACACTGAAGCTTTCTTT
17,TRBD1,few,TRBJ2-6,TRBV27,CASSHRDRVFGANVLTF,TGTGCCAGCAGTCACCGGGACAGGGTTTTTGGGGCCAACGTCCTGACTTTC
17,NA,NA,TRBJ1-2,TRBV11-3,CASSFLRATRPADGYTF,TGTGCCAGCAGCTTCCTAAGAGCGACTCGGCCGGCGGATGGCTACACCTTC
15,TRBD2,NA,TRBJ2-1,TRBV7-8,CASSRLSGMANEQFF,TGTGCCAGCAGCCGCCTTAGCGGGATGGCGAATGAGCAGTTCTTC
17,TRBD2,NA,TRBJ2-4,TRBV30,CAWNRGTSDQDTDIQYF,TGTGCCTGGAACAGGGGGACTAGCGATCAAGATACAGACATTCAGTACTTC
16,NA,NA,TRBJ2-5,TRBV19,CASTRGSGGRRETQYF,TGTGCCAGTACCAGGGGATCTGGCGGGAGAAGGGAGACCCAGTACTTC
13,TRBD1,NA,TRBJ1-4,TRBV9,CASSEGQGGKLFF,TGTGCCAGCAGCGAGGGACAGGGAGGAAAACTGTTTTTT
14,NA,NA,TRBJ2-7,TRBV27,CASSLSRQTYEQYF,TGTGCCAGCAGTTTATCGCGACAGACCTACGAGCAGTACTTC
13,NA,once,TRBJ2-7,TRBV7-2,CASSQDYPNEQYF,TGTGCCAGCAGCCAGGACTACCCCAACGAGCAGTACTTC
17,TRBD2,few,TRBJ2-2,TRBV5-1,CASSWTSGNTNTGELFF,TGCGCCAGCAGCTGGACTAGCGGGAATACGAACACCGGGGAGCTGTTTTTT
11,NA,NA,TRBJ2-7,TRBV29-1,CSVGVGDEQYF,TGCAGCGTTGGAGTAGGGGACGAGCAGTACTTC
14,TRBD1,NA,TRBJ2-5,TRBV29-1,CSVEWDRAPETQYF,TGCAGCGTTGAGTGGGACAGGGCGCCGGAGACCCAGTACTTC